This T cell receptor beta chain was sequenced for a study of blood T cell repertoires in COVID-19. Sequencing was performed with immunoSEQ multiplex PCR; in TCRdb, only in-frame clones are kept and a portion is missing. The sample holds under 40,000 clones; about 80% are singletons and the top ten take about 15%. With V trimmed by 5 bases and J by 7 bases, 5 bases remained unmatched. The CDR3 loop spans 12 amino acids. The source material was peripheral blood. This clonotype was sampled from a man over 45 with active or convalescent COVID-19. The chain joins TRBV12-3 or TRBV12-4 to TRBJ2-7, with 7 bases lining up with TRBD1. The CDR3 here is CASSLTGNEQYF. In nucleotides, the CDR3 is TGTGCCAGCAGTCTGACAGGGAATGAGCAGTACTTC.